This T cell receptor beta chain was sequenced during a study of CD8 T cells in Susac syndrome (dated 2019 in TCRdb). The study in broad terms: Repertoire sequencing was used to test whether CD8+ T cell activation and differentiation in Susac syndrome was antigen driven. The study at large found these results: The number of individuals in the TCR sequencing and HLA analysis was acknowledged as relatively small.

This clonotype was counted once. Its target antigen remains unknown. Per-base qualities were not stored, and no clone one base away is much larger. One read alone is weak evidence. V loses 3 bases of germline sequence and J loses 0 bases, and the interval between the two ends is 11 bases. Sequences SGHNT (CDR1) and YYREEE (CDR2) are obtained from the germline V gene (reference sequence). The CDR3 numbers 15 residues from cysteine through phenylalanine. The only DNA kept is the CDR3, 45 bases in frame from the first base. Peripheral blood CD8+ and CD4+ T cells from healthy donors, Susac syndrome patients and multiple sclerosis patients were profiled by high-throughput TCR beta sequencing. The multiple sclerosis controls were treatment-naive patients who had stable or active relapsing-remitting disease and met the revised McDonald criteria. Bulk CD8+ and CD4+ T cells were purified by magnetic negative isolation, whereas CD8+ TEMRA cells were enriched by FACS. Blood was collected in EDTA tubes and processed within 24 hours, with PBMCs isolated through density gradient centrifugation. PBMCs intended for TCR sequencing were cryopreserved in liquid nitrogen and thawed later in a water bath at 37 degrees C. The sorted or isolated CD4+, CD8+ and CD8+ TEMRA cells reached a purity of at least 90%.

RNA was extracted using the RNeasy kit, and about 0.45 to 1 ug of the RNA was reverse transcribed with random hexamers. The immunoSEQ multiplex PCR assay, covering 54 Vbeta and 13 Jbeta segments, was used to amplify TCR beta CDR3 regions. PCR amplification bias was corrected by using a synthetic template baseline for primer optimization and computational correction. As for the original processing: Reads were annotated to V, D and J genes according to IMGT and were analyzed with immunoSEQ Analyzer, with only productive sequences retained. Clonality was computed as one minus Shannon entropy normalized by log2 of the number of productive unique sequences. For each patient and control, public and private clones were evaluated among the 100 most prevalent clones. Susac-specific clones were defined as absent from healthy and MS cohorts, 850 to 1,300 published viral clones and other ImmuneACCESS disease sequences. TCRdb passed the public sequencing reads through fastp at Q25 and MiXCR, retaining productive beta sequences. Here each entry gathers all rows of one CDR3 protein and keeps the most common genes and DNA. The V and J calls follow TCRdb's processing rather than the paper's. Counted in this sample were about 200,000 distinct CDR3 sequences; 90% to 95% of them appeared once. The ten most abundant clones make up about 0.096% of the sample.

The chain is encoded by TRBV5-4 joined to TRBJ2-3; perhaps TRBD1 is the D gene, with 6 bases matching. The sequenced material came from CD4+ T cells from PBMCs. This clonotype originated in a human donor with multiple sclerosis. The DNA is TGTGCCAGCAGCTCCTTTACAGGGAGCACAGATACGCAGTATTTT. Translated, this is CASSSFTGSTDTQYF.